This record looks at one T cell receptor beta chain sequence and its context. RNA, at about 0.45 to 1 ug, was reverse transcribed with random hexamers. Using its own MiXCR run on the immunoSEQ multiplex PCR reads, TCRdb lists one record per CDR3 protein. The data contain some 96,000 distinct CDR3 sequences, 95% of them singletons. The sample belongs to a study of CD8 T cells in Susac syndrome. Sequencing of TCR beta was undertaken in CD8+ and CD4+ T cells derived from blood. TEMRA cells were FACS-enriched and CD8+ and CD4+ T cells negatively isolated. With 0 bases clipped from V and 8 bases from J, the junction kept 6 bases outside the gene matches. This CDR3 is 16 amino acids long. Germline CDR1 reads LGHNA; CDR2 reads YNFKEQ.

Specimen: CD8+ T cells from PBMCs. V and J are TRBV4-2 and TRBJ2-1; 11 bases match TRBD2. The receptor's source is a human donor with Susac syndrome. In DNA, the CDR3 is TGTGCCAGCAGCCAAGATAGCGGGAGGGCCGTGGATGAGCAGTTCTTC. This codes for CASSQDSGRAVDEQFF.